Sequencing of this T cell receptor beta chain was carried out in a study of T cells after yellow fever vaccination. Germline V gene lookup returns CDR1 SNHLY and CDR2 FYNNEI. Trimming took 6 bases from V and 4 from J; bases not matched to a gene: 6. The CDR3 totals 16 residues. TCRdb itself ran the 5' RACE reads through MiXCR, one entry per CDR3 protein. The sample yields around 610,000 distinct CDR3 sequences, roughly 13% seen once. A few counts support this clonotype. As yet, its antigen is unknown. Whole-study results and caveats: A limited proportion of clonotypes was detected within both the CD4 and CD8 compartments.

The chain links TRBV2 to TRBJ2-2; 12 bases fit TRBD2. The sequencing here drew on PBMCs, taken on the day of the yellow fever booster vaccination. The sequence was obtained from a man aged 25 to 45 who received the YFV17D yellow fever vaccine. The CDR3 DNA reads TGTGCCAGCAGGAAACTAGCGGGAGGAAGCACCGGGGAGCTGTTTTTT. Protein: CASRKLAGGSTGELFF.